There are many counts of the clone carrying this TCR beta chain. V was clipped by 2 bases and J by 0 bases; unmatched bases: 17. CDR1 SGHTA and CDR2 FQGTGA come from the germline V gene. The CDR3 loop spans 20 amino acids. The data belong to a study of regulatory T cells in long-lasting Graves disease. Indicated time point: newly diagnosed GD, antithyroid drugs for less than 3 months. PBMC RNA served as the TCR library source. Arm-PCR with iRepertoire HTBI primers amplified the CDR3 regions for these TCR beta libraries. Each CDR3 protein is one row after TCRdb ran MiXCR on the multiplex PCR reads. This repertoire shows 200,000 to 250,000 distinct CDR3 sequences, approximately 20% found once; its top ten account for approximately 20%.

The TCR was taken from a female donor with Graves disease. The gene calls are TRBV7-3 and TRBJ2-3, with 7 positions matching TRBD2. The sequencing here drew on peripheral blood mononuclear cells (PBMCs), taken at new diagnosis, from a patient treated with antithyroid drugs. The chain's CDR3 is CASSLSGWRESTGSTDTQYF. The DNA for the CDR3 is TGTGCCAGCAGCTTATCCGGATGGCGGGAGTCCACCGGCAGCACAGATACGCAGTATTTT.